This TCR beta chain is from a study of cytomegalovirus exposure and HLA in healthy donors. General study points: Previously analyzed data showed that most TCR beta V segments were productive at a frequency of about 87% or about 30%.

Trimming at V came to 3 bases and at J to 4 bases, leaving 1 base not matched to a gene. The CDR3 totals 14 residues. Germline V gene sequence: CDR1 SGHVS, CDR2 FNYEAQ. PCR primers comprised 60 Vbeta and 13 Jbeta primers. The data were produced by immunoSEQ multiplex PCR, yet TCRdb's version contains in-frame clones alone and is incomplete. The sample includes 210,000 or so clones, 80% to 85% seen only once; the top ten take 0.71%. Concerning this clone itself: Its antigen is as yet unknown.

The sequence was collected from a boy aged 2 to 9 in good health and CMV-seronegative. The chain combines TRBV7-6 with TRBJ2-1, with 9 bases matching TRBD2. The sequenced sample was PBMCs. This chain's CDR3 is CASSFSGGYNEQFF. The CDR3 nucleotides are TGTGCCAGCAGCTTTAGCGGGGGATACAATGAGCAGTTCTTC. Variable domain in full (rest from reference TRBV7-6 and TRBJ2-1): GAGVSQSPRYKVTKRGQDVALRCDPISGHVSLYWYRQALGQGPEFLTYFNYEAQQDKSGLPNDRFSAERPEGSISTLTIQRTEQRDSAMYRCASSFSGGYNEQFFGPGTRLTVL.